This T cell receptor (beta chain) was observed in a study of T cell responses to AZD1222 COVID-19 vaccine. Libraries were prepared by immunoSEQ multiplex PCR; TCRdb keeps only in-frame clonotypes and omits some of them. The data show some 130,000 clones, 80% to 90% seen once. Worth noting for this clone: Its cognate antigen is unknown.

V was clipped by 2 bases and J by 4 bases, with 9 bases between them. Germline V gene data show CDR1 as SGHKS and CDR2 as YYEKEE (reference sequence). The CDR3 has 13 residues. Notes on the study in general: Sampled repertoires all dated from after the peak T cell response. Of the AZD1222 recipients, only 5 to 7 were seropositive at baseline.

The TCR was taken from an adult in good health. The sample was peripheral blood, taken on day 0 of AZD1222 vaccination. This chain connects TRBV5-5 to TRBJ1-1; D is uncertain. CDR3 residues: CASSLKGFTEAFF. In DNA, the CDR3 is TGTGCCAGCAGCTTAAAGGGTTTCACTGAAGCTTTCTTT.